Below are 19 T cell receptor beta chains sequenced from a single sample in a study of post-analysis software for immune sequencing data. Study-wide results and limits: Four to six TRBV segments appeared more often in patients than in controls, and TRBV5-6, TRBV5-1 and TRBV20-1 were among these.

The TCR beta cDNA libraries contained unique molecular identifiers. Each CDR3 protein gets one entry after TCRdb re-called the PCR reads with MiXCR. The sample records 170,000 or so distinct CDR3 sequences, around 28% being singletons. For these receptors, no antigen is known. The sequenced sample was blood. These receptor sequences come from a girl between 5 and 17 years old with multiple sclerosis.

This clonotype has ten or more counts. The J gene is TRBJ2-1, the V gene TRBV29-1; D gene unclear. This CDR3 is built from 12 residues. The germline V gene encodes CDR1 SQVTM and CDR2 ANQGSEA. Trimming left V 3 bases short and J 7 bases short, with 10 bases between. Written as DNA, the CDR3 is TGCAGCGTTGATCTTGTGGGAAATGAGCAGTTCTTC. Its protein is CSVDLVGNEQFF.

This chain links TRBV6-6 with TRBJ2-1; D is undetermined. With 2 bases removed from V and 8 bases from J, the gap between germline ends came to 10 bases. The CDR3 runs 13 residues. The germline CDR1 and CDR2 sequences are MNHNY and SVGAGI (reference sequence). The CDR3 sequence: CASSYSRRDEQFF. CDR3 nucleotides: TGTGCCAGCAGTTACAGCCGGCGCGATGAGCAGTTCTTC.

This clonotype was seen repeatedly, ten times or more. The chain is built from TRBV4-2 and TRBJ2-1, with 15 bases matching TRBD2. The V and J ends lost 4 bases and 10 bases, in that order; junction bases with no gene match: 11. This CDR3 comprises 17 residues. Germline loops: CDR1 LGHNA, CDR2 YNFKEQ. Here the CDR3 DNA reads TGTGCCAGCAGCCCCATCCCCGGACTAGCGGGAGGGGACGAGCAGTTCTTC. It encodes CASSPIPGLAGGDEQFF.

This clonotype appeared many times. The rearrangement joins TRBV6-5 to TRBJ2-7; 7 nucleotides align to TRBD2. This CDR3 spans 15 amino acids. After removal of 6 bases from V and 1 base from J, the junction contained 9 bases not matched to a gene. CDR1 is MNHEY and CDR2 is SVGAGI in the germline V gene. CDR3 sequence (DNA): TGTGCCAGCAGGTCCTCTAGCGGCACATCCTACGAGCAGTACTTC. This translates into CASRSSSGTSYEQYF.

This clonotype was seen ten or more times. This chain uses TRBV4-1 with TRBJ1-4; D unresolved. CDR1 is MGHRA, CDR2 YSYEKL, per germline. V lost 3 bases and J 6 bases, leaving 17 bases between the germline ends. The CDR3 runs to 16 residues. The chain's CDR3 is CASSQGNRAHDEKLFF. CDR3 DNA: TGCGCCAGCAGCCAGGGGAACCGGGCCCATGATGAAAAACTGTTTTTT.

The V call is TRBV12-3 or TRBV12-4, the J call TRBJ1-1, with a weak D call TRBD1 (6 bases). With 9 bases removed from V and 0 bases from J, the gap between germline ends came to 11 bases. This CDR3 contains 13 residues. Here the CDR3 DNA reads TGTGCCAGTATCGGACAGATGAACACTGAAGCTTTCTTT. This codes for CASIGQMNTEAFF.

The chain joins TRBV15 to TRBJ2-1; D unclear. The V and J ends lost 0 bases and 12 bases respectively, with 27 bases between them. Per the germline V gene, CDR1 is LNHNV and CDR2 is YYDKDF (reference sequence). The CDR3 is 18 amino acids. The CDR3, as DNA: TGTGCCACCAGCAGAGACGCCGTGGGGTATCTTTTTCTGGCTCGGCAGTTCTTC. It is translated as CATSRDAVGYLFLARQFF.

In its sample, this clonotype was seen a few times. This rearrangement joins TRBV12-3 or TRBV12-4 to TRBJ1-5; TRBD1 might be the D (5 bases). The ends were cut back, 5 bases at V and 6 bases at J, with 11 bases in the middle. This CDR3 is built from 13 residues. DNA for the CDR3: TGTGCCAGCAGTAACTCAGGGACTCAGCCCCAGCATTTT. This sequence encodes CASSNSGTQPQHF.

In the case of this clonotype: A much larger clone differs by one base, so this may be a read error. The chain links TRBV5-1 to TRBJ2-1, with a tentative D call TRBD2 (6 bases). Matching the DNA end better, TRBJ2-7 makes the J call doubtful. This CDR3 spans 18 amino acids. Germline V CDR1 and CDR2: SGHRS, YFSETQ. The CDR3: CASSLSQRAIYSYNEQYF. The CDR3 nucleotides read TGCGCCAGCAGCTTGAGCCAGCGGGCAATCTACTCCTACAATGAGCAGTACTTC.

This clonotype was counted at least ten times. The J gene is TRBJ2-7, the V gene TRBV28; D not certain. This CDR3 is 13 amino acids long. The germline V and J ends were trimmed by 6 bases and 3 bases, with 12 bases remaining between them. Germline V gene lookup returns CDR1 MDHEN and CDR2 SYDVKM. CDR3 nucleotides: TGTGCCAGCAGGGCCTCCCGCTACTACGAGCAGTACTTC. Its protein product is CASRASRYYEQYF.

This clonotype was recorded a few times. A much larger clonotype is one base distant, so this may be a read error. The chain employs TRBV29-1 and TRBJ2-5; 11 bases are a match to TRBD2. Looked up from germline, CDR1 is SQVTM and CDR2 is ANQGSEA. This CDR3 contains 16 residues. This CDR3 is CSVEPYGTSGQGTQYF. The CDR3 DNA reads TGCAGCGTTGAACCTTACGGGACTAGCGGACAAGGGACCCAGTACTTC. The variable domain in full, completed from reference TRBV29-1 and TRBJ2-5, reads SAVISQKPSRDICQRGTSLTIQCQVDSQVTMMFWYRQQPGQSLTLIATANQGSEATYESGFVIDKFPISRPNLTFSTLTVSNMSPEDSSIYLCSVEPYGTSGQGTQYFGPGTRLLVL.

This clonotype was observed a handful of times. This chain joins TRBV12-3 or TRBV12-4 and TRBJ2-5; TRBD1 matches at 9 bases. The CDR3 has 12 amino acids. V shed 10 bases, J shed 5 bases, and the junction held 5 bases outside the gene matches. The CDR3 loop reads CATAGTGETQYF. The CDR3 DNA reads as TGTGCCACCGCAGGGACAGGGGAGACCCAGTACTTC.

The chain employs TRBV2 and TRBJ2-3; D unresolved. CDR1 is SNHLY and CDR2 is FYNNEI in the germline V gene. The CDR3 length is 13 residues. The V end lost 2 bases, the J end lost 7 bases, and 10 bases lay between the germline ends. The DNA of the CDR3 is TGTGCCAGCAGTGAAACCCCGAACCATACGCAGTATTTT. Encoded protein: CASSETPNHTQYF.

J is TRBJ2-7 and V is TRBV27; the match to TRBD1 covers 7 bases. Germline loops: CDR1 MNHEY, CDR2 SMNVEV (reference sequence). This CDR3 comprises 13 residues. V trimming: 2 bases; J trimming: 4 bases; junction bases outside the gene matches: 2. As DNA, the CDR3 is TGTGCCAGCAGTTTAGGGACAGCGTACGAGCAGTACTTC. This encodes CASSLGTAYEQYF.

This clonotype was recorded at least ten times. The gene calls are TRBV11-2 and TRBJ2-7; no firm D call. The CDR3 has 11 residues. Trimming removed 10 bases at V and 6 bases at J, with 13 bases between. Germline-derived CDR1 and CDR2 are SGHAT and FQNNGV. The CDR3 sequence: CATETPFEQYF. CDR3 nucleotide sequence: TGTGCCACCGAGACTCCCTTCGAGCAGTACTTC.

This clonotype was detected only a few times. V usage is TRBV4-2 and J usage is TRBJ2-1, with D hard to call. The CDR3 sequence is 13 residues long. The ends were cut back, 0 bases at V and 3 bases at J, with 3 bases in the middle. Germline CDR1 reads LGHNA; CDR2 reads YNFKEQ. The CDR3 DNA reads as TGTGCCAGCAGCCAAGACCTCTACAATGAGCAGTTCTTC. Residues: CASSQDLYNEQFF.

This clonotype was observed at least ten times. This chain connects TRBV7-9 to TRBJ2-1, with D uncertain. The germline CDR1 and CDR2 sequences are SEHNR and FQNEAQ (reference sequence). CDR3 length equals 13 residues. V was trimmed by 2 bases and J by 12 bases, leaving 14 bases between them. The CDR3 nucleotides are TGTGCCAGCAGCTTACGGCTTCCTACTGGGCAGTTCTTC. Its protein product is CASSLRLPTGQFF. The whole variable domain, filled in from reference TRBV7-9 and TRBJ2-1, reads DTGVSQNPRHKITKRGQNVTFRCDPISEHNRLYWYRQTLGQGPEFLTYFQNEAQLEKSRLLSDRFSAERPKGSFSTLEIQRTEQGDSAMYLCASSLRLPTGQFFGPGTRLTVL.

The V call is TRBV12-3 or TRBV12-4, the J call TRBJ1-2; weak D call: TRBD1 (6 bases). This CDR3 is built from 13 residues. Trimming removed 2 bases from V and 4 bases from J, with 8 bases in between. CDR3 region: CASSLKGGYGYTF. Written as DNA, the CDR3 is TGTGCCAGCAGTTTAAAGGGGGGCTATGGCTACACCTTC.

CDR3 residues: CASSLRGQGLTEAFF. CDR3 sequence (DNA): TGTGCCAGCAGTTTACGAGGGCAGGGGTTGACTGAAGCTTTCTTT. The gene calls are TRBV27 and TRBJ1-1; D perhaps matches TRBD1 (6 bases). Germline V gives CDR1 MNHEY, CDR2 SMNVEV (reference sequence). The CDR3 totals 15 residues. V shed 2 bases and J shed 5 bases, with 15 bases lying between them.